One sample yielded the 32 T cell receptor beta chains listed below, sequenced in a study of tumor and adjacent non-tumor tissue in lung cancer. No cell sorting was done before RNA was extracted from the tissue. Three rounds of nested PCR, following a modified ARM-PCR protocol, produced the TCRbeta library. A single record per CDR3 protein comes from TCRdb applying MiXCR to the multiplex PCR reads. This table holds over 130,000 distinct CDR3 sequences, 66% found once. The sequenced sample was lung tumor tissue. These receptor sequences come from a man aged 55 to 70 with small cell lung cancer.

This rearrangement joins TRBV11-2 to TRBJ1-2, with D tentatively TRBD1 (6 bases). V lost 10 bases and J 2 bases, leaving 20 bases between the germline ends. The CDR3 sequence is 15 residues long. Germline-derived CDR1 and CDR2 are SGHAT and FQNNGV. The CDR3: CANSLGGAVNYGYTF. The CDR3 bases are TGTGCCAACAGTTTAGGGGGGGCAGTGAACTATGGCTACACCTTC.

Notes on this clonotype: Being one base from a much bigger clone, this may be a read error. The chain uses TRBV20-1 and TRBJ1-5; D uncertain. CDR1 and CDR2 from the germline V gene are DFQATT and SNEGSKA (reference sequence). The germline V and J ends were trimmed by 7 bases and 4 bases, with 14 bases remaining between them. The length of the CDR3 is 13 residues. The CDR3, as DNA: TGCAGTGTTTCTAGGGCGGGGAATCAGCCCCAGCATTTT. It codes for CSVSRAGNQPQHF.

Note on this clonotype: A read error is possible here, since a much larger clone lies one base away. The rearrangement links TRBV5-4 to TRBJ2-1, with 8 positions matching TRBD2. CDR1 and CDR2 (germline): SGHNT, YYREEE (reference sequence). This CDR3 contains 16 residues. The CDR3 nucleotides read TGTGGCAGCAGCCTCAGCGGGAGAGGGACCTACAATGAGCAGTTCTTC. Its translation: CGSSLSGRGTYNEQFF.

The genes are TRBV7-3 and TRBJ2-1; 7 bases match TRBD1. This CDR3 region has 14 residues. Trimming cost V 4 bases and J 4 bases; bases outside gene matches: 4. Germline values: CDR1 SGHTA, CDR2 FQGTGA. The CDR3 region has the DNA TGTGCCAGCAGCTCCCAGGGGGTGTACAATGAGCAGTTCTTC. The encoded protein is CASSSQGVYNEQFF.

The chain is built from TRBV6-1 and TRBJ2-7; TRBD2 agrees at 13 bases. There are 15 residues in the CDR3. Germline CDR1 reads MNHNS; CDR2 reads SASEGT. The junction had 3 bases not matched to a gene; V was cut back by 3 bases and J by 4 bases. CDR3 in amino acids: CASSEGLAGIYEQYV. CDR3 bases: TGTGCCAGCAGTGAGGGACTAGCGGGAATATACGAGCAGTACGTC.

The chain uses TRBV20-1 and TRBJ1-2; D is perhaps TRBD1 (5 bases). Germline V gene sequence: CDR1 DFQATT, CDR2 SNEGSKA (reference sequence). Trimming took 3 bases from V and 8 from J, leaving 13 bases between them. The CDR3 length is 12 residues. In DNA, the CDR3 is TGCAGTGCTAGGAAGCAGGGCCGGGGCTACACCTTC. This sequence encodes CSARKQGRGYTF.

With regard to this clonotype: Because the CDR3 is missing its conserved closing phenylalanine or tryptophan, this is likely a read error. The chain employs TRBV29-1 and TRBJ1-4; 7 positions match TRBD1. The V segment lost 6 bases and the J segment 7 bases; nucleotides outside the gene matches: 8. CDR1 and CDR2 from the germline V gene are SQVTM and ANQGSEA. The CDR3 loop spans 13 amino acids. The CDR3 loop is CSVSGTVVEKLFL. CDR3 DNA: TGCAGCGTCTCCGGGACAGTTGTTGAAAAACTGTTTCTT.

The sample holds a few counts of this clonotype. The J gene is TRBJ1-2, the V gene TRBV6-1; D is ambiguous. Trimming took off 6 bases at V and 0 bases at J, with 11 bases between the two ends. Germline lookup yields CDR1 MNHNS and CDR2 SASEGT. CDR3 length: 14 residues. Written as DNA, the CDR3 is TGTGCCAGCAGCGAACAGAGGTCTAACTATGGCTACACCTTC. Protein: CASSEQRSNYGYTF.

This chain connects TRBV10-3 to TRBJ2-1; 8 bases are a match to TRBD2. After removal of 7 bases from V and 8 bases from J, the junction contained 7 bases not matched to a gene. The CDR3 consists of 13 residues. Germline loops: CDR1 ENHRY, CDR2 SYGVKD. For the CDR3, the DNA is TGTGCCATCAAGTTAAGCGGGAGCTATGAGCAGTTCTTC. Translation gives CAIKLSGSYEQFF.

The chain carries TRBV11-1 and TRBJ2-1; 7 bases are a match to TRBD2. Per the germline V gene, CDR1 is SGHAT and CDR2 is FQDESV (reference sequence). The CDR3 covers 13 residues. V gave up 2 bases and J gave up 12 bases; unmatched junction bases: 7. As DNA, the CDR3 is TGTGCCAGCAGCTTAAGACTAGCCCATGCGCAGTTCTTC. Encoded protein: CASSLRLAHAQFF.

On this clonotype: Compared with germline, one end of the junction differs, possibly owing to a read error. The rearrangement links TRBV11-1 to TRBJ2-1; D uncertain. Germline V gene sequence: CDR1 SGHAT, CDR2 FQDESV (reference sequence). The CDR3 sequence is 20 residues long. DNA of the CDR3: TGTGTCAGCAGCGCCGCTCCCCATTGGGTCCCATCCACAAGTATTGGTGAGCAGTTCTTC. Its translation is CVSSAAPHWVPSTSIGEQFF.

V usage is TRBV4-2 and J usage is TRBJ1-6; TRBD1 might be the D (5 bases). CDR3 length equals 14 residues. Germline V CDR1 and CDR2: LGHNA, YNFKEQ. Trimming shortened V by 2 bases and J by 9 bases, and 11 bases separated the two germline ends. The CDR3 coding sequence is TGTGCCAGCAGCCAATGGGGGATAGGTTCACCCCTCCACTTT. Amino acids: CASSQWGIGSPLHF.

Notes on this clonotype: The junction shows a germline mismatch at one end, possibly a read error. The chain carries TRBV20-1 and TRBJ2-1; TRBD2 might be the D (6 bases). This CDR3 contains 16 residues. Germline assignment: CDR1 DFQATT and CDR2 SNEGSKA (reference sequence). The CDR3: CSVRVSSGSGYNEQFF. The CDR3 bases are TGCAGTGTTAGAGTATCCAGCGGGTCGGGCTACAATGAGCAGTTCTTC.

The rearrangement uses TRBV20-1 and TRBJ2-1; 12 positions match TRBD2. Germline assignment: CDR1 DFQATT and CDR2 SNEGSKA (reference sequence). This CDR3 comprises 14 residues. V dropped 4 bases and J dropped 8; count of bases not matched to a gene: 6. The CDR3: CSAIPSGRADEQFF. The CDR3 DNA reads TGCAGTGCTATTCCTAGCGGGAGGGCCGATGAGCAGTTCTTC.

This clonotype was observed a handful of times. Being one base from a much bigger clone, this may be a read error. The V and J genes are TRBV20-1 and TRBJ1-5; tentatively, D is TRBD1 (5 bases). Germline V gene data show CDR1 as DFQATT and CDR2 as SNEGSKA (reference sequence). The CDR3 is 12 residues long. CDR3 protein: CTARAQGGPQHF. The CDR3 bases are TGCACTGCTAGAGCGCAGGGTGGCCCCCAGCATTTT.

This sequence joins TRBV6-5 and TRBJ1-2; no firm D call. The V end lost 0 bases, the J end lost 8 bases, and 10 bases lay between the germline ends. CDR1 and CDR2 from the germline V gene are MNHEY and SVGAGI. This CDR3 region has 13 residues. The CDR3 sequence is CASSYSRIRGYTF. The CDR3 bases are TGTGCCAGCAGTTACTCTAGGATACGGGGCTACACCTTC.

This clonotype has more than one count but fewer than ten. This sequence may be a read error, since a much larger clone differs from it by one base. The chain recombines TRBV11-3 with TRBJ2-1; TRBD2 matches 7 bases. Germline assignment: CDR1 SGHNT and CDR2 YENEEA. V lost 4 bases, J lost 10 bases, and 10 bases stayed unmatched. This CDR3 is 14 amino acids long. The CDR3 DNA reads as TGTGCCAGCAGCTCATCTAGCGGCCAGTCGGAGCAGTTCTTC. It yields the protein CASSSSSGQSEQFF.

For this clonotype: A much bigger clone sits one base away, suggesting this may be a read error. The chain employs TRBV24-1 and TRBJ2-1; D unclear. V gave up 7 bases and J gave up 8 bases, with 17 bases separating them. Germline CDR1 and CDR2: KGHDR and SFDVKD. This CDR3 is 14 amino acids long. The CDR3 region has the DNA TGTGCCACCAGCTCTTCGAAAAGCCTAGATGAGCAGTTCTTC. It is translated as CATSSSKSLDEQFF.

This clonotype is a singleton in its sample. The V gene is TRBV11-1, the J gene TRBJ2-7, with D possibly TRBD1 on 5 matching bases. Germline loops: CDR1 SGHAT, CDR2 FQDESV (reference sequence). This CDR3 is built from 13 residues. The CDR3 sequence: CAGSSGRANEQYV. The CDR3 coding sequence is TGTGCCGGCAGCTCAGGCAGGGCCAACGAGCAGTACGTC.

The V gene is TRBV6-1, the J gene TRBJ2-7; 7 bases align to TRBD2. This CDR3 region has 12 residues. Germline V gene lookup returns CDR1 MNHNS and CDR2 SASEGT. This chain's CDR3 is CASSRLASEHYV. The CDR3 bases are TGTGCCAGCAGTAGACTAGCCTCGGAGCACTACGTC.

With respect to this clonotype: At one boundary the junction diverges from the germline segment, which might be a read error. CDR3 nucleotides: TGTGCCAGCAGTGAAGTAGCGGGATGGTCCTACAATTACAGTGAGCAGTTCTTC. Translated: CASSEVAGWSYNYSEQFF. This sequence joins TRBV6-1 and TRBJ2-1, with TRBD2 identical over 8 bases. CDR3 length: 18 amino acids. The germline V gene has CDR1 MNHNS and CDR2 SASEGT.

This sequence joins TRBV11-2 and TRBJ2-7; D unclear. Trimming cost V 4 bases and J 8 bases, with 18 bases left between them. The CDR3 loop spans 14 amino acids. Germline V gene sequence: CDR1 SGHAT, CDR2 FQNNGV. CDR3 amino acids: CASSSTDGIVKQYF. In nucleotides, the CDR3 is TGTGCCAGCAGCTCCACAGATGGAATTGTCAAGCAGTACTTC.

Details on this clonotype: The junction departs from the called germline gene at one end, perhaps through a read error. The V and J genes are TRBV4-2 and TRBJ1-3; D not resolved. Looked up from germline, CDR1 is LGHNA and CDR2 is YNFKEQ. CDR3 length: 16 amino acids. CDR3 nucleotides: TGTGCCAGCAGACAAGTACAAGGTGCAACTGGAAACACCATATATTTT. Its protein product is CASRQVQGATGNTIYF.

Note on this clonotype: One base away lies a much larger clone, so this may be a sequencing read error. The chain is built from TRBV6-1 and TRBJ1-1; no firm D call. Per the germline V gene, CDR1 is MNHNS and CDR2 is SASEGT. Trimming removed 0 bases from V and 11 bases from J, with 7 bases in between. This CDR3 region has 11 residues. The CDR3 region has the DNA TGTGCCAGCAGTGAAGCGGGTAGGGCTTTCTTT. Translating gives CASSEAGRAFF.

This clonotype was counted only a few times. One junction end does not reproduce the germline sequence, and a read error may be involved. The CDR3 loop reads CAGSEDRHRGLGEKLFF. CDR3 DNA sequence: TGTGCCGGCAGTGAAGATCGACATAGGGGGCTGGGTGAAAAACTGTTTTTT. The V gene is TRBV6-1, the J gene TRBJ1-4, with 7 bases aligning to TRBD1. Germline V gene data show CDR1 as MNHNS and CDR2 as SASEGT. The CDR3 length is 17 residues.

This clonotype showed up just once. A junction end diverges from the germline sequence, so it may reflect a read error. The CDR3 DNA sequence: TGCAGAGCTAGAGATCCGGCAGCGGAATCTTCATCCCTCCACTTT. This encodes CRARDPAAESSSLHF. This chain links TRBV20-1 with TRBJ1-6; D ambiguous. From germline, CDR1 is DFQATT and CDR2 SNEGSKA (reference sequence). The CDR3 length is 15 residues.

With regard to this clonotype: At one end, the junction sequence differs from germline, possibly due to a read error. The genes are TRBV11-2 and TRBJ2-3; D is undetermined. The germline V gene encodes CDR1 SGHAT and CDR2 FQNNGV. The CDR3 runs to 16 residues. The CDR3 bases are TGTGCCAACAGCCCAGTGGCAGGCGGTAGCACAGATACGCAGTATTTT. It specifies CANSPVAGGSTDTQYF.

Ten or more counts support this clonotype. The gene calls are TRBV11-2 and TRBJ1-4; D call uncertain. This CDR3 contains 19 residues. The germline V and J ends were trimmed by 4 bases and 5 bases, with 26 bases remaining between them. The germline V gene has CDR1 SGHAT and CDR2 FQNNGV. For the CDR3, the DNA is TGTGCCAGCAGCTCCGTCCTTATGGGTACAGCATCTCGCAATGAAAAACTGTTTTTT. It specifies CASSSVLMGTASRNEKLFF.

DNA of the CDR3: TGTGTCACCGGGGAAGACAAGGGAGGGTACGAGCAGTACTTC. This sequence encodes CVTGEDKGGYEQYF. This chain uses TRBV6-6 with TRBJ2-7, with 7 bases fitting TRBD2. The CDR3 has 14 residues. The germline V gene encodes CDR1 MNHNY and CDR2 SVGAGI (reference sequence).

This clonotype appeared many times. The gene calls are TRBV20-1 and TRBJ2-1; unclear D gene. Germline assignment: CDR1 DFQATT and CDR2 SNEGSKA (reference sequence). This CDR3 region has 11 residues. The germline V and J ends were trimmed by 5 bases and 8 bases, with 10 bases remaining between them. CDR3: CSAEHRHEQFF. The CDR3 region has the DNA TGCAGTGCTGAACATCGCCATGAGCAGTTCTTC.

This clonotype was counted once. A much more abundant neighbour one base away suggests this may be a read error. Since no conserved phenylalanine or tryptophan closes the CDR3, a read error is the likely cause. The chain links TRBV12-3 or TRBV12-4 to TRBJ1-1; a weak D match, TRBD1 (6 bases). CDR3 size: 14 residues. The V gene lost 8 bases and the J gene lost 0 bases, with 13 bases spanning the gap. CDR3 loop: CASSVGGLNTEAFY. In nucleotides, the CDR3 is TGTGCCAGCTCAGTCGGGGGGCTGAACACTGAAGCTTTCTAT.

The table lists this clonotype with many counts. CDR3 coding DNA: TGCAGTGCTAGAAACTACTTGAATGAGCAGTTCTTC. This encodes CSARNYLNEQFF. The J gene is TRBJ2-1, the V gene TRBV20-1; D is ambiguous. Trimming removed 2 bases at V and 7 bases at J, with 9 bases between. CDR1 and CDR2 from the germline V gene are DFQATT and SNEGSKA (reference sequence). The CDR3 extends over 12 amino acids.